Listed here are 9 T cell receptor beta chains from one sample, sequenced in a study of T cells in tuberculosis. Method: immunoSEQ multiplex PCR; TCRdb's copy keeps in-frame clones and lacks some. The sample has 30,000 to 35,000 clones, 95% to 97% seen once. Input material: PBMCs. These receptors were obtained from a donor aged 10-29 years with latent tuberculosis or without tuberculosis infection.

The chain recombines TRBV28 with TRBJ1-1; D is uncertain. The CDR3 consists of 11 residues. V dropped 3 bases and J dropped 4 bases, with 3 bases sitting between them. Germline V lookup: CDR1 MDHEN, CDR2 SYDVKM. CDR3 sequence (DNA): TGTGCCAGCAGTTTCGTCACTGAAGCTTTCTTT. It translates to CASSFVTEAFF.

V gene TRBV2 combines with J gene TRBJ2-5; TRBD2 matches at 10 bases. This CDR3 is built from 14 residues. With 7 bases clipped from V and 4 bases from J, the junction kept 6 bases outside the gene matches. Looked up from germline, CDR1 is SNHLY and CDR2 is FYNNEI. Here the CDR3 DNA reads TGTGCCAGCATTGGAGCGGGAGGGCCAGAGACCCAGTACTTC. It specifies CASIGAGGPETQYF.

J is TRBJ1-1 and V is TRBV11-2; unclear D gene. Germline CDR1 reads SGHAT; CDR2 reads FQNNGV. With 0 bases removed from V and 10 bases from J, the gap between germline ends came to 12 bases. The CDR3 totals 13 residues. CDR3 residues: CASSLDLRIGAFF. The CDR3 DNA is TGTGCCAGCAGCTTAGATTTGAGGATAGGAGCTTTCTTT.

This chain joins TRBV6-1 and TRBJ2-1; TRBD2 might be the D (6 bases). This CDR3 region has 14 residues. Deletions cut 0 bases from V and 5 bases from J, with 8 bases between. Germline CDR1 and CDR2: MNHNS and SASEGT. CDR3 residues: CASSEAGGNNEQFF. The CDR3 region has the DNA TGTGCCAGCAGTGAAGCGGGGGGAAACAATGAGCAGTTCTTC.

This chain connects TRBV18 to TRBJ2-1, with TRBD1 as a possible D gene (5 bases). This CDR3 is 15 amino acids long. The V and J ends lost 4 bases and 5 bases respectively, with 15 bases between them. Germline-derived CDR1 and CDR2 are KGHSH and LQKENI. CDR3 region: CASSQLQGSNNEQFF. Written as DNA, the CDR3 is TGTGCCAGCTCACAACTGCAGGGCAGCAACAATGAGCAGTTCTTC.

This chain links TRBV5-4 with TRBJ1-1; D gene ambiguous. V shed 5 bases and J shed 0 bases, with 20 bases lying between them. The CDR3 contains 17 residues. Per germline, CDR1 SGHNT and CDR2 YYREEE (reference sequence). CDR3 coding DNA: TGTGCCAGCAGTTTAGAGGGCTGGCGTAACATGAACACTGAAGCTTTCTTT. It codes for CASSLEGWRNMNTEAFF.

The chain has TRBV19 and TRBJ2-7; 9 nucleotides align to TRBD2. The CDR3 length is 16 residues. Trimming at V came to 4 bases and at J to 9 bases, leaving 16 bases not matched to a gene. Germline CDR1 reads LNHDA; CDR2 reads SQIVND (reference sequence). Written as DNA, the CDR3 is TGTGCCAGTAGTAGACAACCGGGACTAGCTTCCCTAGCGCAGTACTTC. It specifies CASSRQPGLASLAQYF. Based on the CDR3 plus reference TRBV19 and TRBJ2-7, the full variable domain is DGGITQSPKYLFRKEGQNVTLSCEQNLNHDAMYWYRQDPGQGLRLIYYSQIVNDFQKGDIAEGYSVSREKKESFPLTVTSAQKNPTAFYLCASSRQPGLASLAQYFGPGTRLTVT.

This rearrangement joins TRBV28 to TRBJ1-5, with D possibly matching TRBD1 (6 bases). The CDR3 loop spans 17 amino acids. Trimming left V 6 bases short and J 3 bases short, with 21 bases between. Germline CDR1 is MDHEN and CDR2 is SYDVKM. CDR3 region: CASSRIWRGGVNQPQHF. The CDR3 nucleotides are TGTGCCAGCAGCCGCATATGGAGGGGGGGGGTCAATCAGCCCCAGCATTTT.

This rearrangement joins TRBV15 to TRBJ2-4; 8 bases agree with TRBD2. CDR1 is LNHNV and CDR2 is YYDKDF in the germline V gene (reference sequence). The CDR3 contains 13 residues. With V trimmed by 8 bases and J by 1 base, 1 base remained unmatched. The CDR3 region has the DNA TGTGCCACCGGCGGGGGGGCCAAAAACATTCAGTACTTC. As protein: CATGGGAKNIQYF.